A selection of T cell receptor beta chains follows, all from one sample in a study of identical twins. TCRdb re-analysed the 5' RACE reads in MiXCR, keeping a single row per CDR3 protein. The profile covers approximately 890,000 distinct CDR3 sequences, with roughly an eighth appearing a single time and around 1.5% taken by the ten largest. This same sample was also part of a study on yellow fever vaccine responses in identical twins.

Input material: PBMCs. These receptors came from a woman younger than 30 in good health. Each CDR3 is given with its conserved first and last residue. The D gene is left open where the match is weak. The size of a clone is reported for some rows only, either as once, few or many, or as a class for expanded clones.

clone_size	v_call	d_call	j_call	cdr3_nt	cdr3_aa
many	TRBV29-1	TRBD1	TRBJ1-2	TGCAGCGTTGAAGATGGGGACAGGGGAGACTATGGCTACACCTTC	CSVEDGDRGDYGYTF
NA	TRBV24-1	NA	TRBJ1-2	TGTGCCACCAGTGATCGGGGTCACTATGGCTACACCTTC	CATSDRGHYGYTF
many	TRBV29-1	NA	TRBJ2-1	TGCAGCGTTGCGGGGAATGAGCAGTTCTTC	CSVAGNEQFF
few	TRBV12-3/TRBV12-4	NA	TRBJ1-3	TGTGCCACAAGGTCCGGCACCATATATTTT	CATRSGTIYF
few	TRBV9	NA	TRBJ2-1	TGTGCCAGCACTAGATCAACGGGGCTGCTAAACAATGAGCAGTTCTTC	CASTRSTGLLNNEQFF
NA	TRBV29-1	NA	TRBJ2-7	TGCAGCGTTCAAGCAGGGACCTACGAGCAGTACTTC	CSVQAGTYEQYF
NA	TRBV7-8	TRBD2	TRBJ2-7	TGTGCCAGCAGCTCAGAGGGACTACTCAACCCGCCCTACGAGCAGTACTTC	CASSSEGLLNPPYEQYF
NA	TRBV5-1	TRBD2	TRBJ2-1	TGCGCCAGCAGGTGGACTAGCGGCCACCACAATGAGCAGTTCTTC	CASRWTSGHHNEQFF
many	TRBV2	NA	TRBJ1-5	TGTGCCAGCACTGGGAGGGGTCCTCAGCAGCCCCAGCATTTT	CASTGRGPQQPQHF
few	TRBV6-6	TRBD1	TRBJ1-2	TGTGCCAGCAGTTACGGACAGGGGGATGGCTACACCTTC	CASSYGQGDGYTF
NA	TRBV7-6	TRBD2	TRBJ2-7	TGTGCCAGCAGCCTCCAAGAGGTAGCGGGAGTTTCCTACGAGCAGTACTTC	CASSLQEVAGVSYEQYF
NA	TRBV19	TRBD2	TRBJ2-6	TGTGCCAGTAGTCGACTAGCGGGGGGAACTGGGGCCAACGTCCTGACTTTC	CASSRLAGGTGANVLTF
few	TRBV10-3	NA	TRBJ1-1	TGTGCCATCAGTGAAGCCATGAACACTGAAGCTTTCTTT	CAISEAMNTEAFF